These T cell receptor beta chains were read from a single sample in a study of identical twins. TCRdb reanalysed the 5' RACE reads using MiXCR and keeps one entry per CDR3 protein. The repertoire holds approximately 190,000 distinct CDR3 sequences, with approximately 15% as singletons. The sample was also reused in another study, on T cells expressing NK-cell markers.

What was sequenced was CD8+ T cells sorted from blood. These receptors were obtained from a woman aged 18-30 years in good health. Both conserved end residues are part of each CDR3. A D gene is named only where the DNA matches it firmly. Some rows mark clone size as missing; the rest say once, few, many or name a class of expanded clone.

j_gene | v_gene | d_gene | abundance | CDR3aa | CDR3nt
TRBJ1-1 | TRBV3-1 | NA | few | CASSQERVDEAFF | TGTGCCAGCAGCCAAGAGCGGGTGGATGAAGCTTTCTTT
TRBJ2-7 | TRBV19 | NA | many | CASKTNPGVHEQYF | TGTGCCAGCAAAACGAATCCAGGGGTCCACGAGCAGTACTTC
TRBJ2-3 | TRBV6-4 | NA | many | CASSDGRGGTDTQYF | TGTGCCAGCAGTGACGGGAGAGGGGGCACAGATACGCAGTATTTT
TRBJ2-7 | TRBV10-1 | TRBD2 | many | CASSPGLAGDEQYF | TGCGCCAGCAGCCCTGGACTAGCGGGAGATGAGCAGTACTTC
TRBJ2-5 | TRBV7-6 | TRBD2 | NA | CASSFGSSGGETQYF | TGTGCCAGCAGCTTCGGGTCTAGCGGGGGAGAGACCCAGTACTTC
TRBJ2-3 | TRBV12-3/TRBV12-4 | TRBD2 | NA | CASSPSGGRTDTQYF | TGTGCCAGCAGTCCATCGGGGGGAAGGACAGATACGCAGTATTTT
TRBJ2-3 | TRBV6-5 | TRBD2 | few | CASSSDLAGGRGYF | TGTGCCAGCAGTTCCGACCTAGCGGGAGGTCGGGGGTATTTT
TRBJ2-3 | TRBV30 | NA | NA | CAWSVGDTQYF | TGTGCCTGGAGTGTGGGGGATACGCAGTATTTT
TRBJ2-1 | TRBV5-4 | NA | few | CASRAGTYNEQFF | TGTGCCAGCAGGGCCGGGACCTACAATGAGCAGTTCTTC
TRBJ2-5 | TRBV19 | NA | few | CASSIVRGPQETQYF | TGTGCCAGTAGTATAGTCAGGGGACCACAAGAGACCCAGTACTTC
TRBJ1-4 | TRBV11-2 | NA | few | CASSLTRTPNEKLFF | TGTGCCAGCAGCCTAACAAGGACACCTAATGAAAAACTGTTTTTT
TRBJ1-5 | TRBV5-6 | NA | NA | CASSLRDSNQPQHF | TGTGCCAGCAGCTTGAGGGACAGCAATCAGCCCCAGCATTTT
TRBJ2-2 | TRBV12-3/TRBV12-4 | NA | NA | CASSLRHLNTGELFF | TGTGCCAGCAGTTTACGTCATCTTAACACCGGGGAGCTGTTTTTT
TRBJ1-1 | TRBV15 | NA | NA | CATSRDEEEAFF | TGTGCCACCAGCAGAGATGAGGAAGAAGCTTTCTTT
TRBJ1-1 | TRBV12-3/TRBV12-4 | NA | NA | CASSVRGNTEAFF | TGTGCCAGCAGTGTTAGGGGGAACACTGAAGCTTTCTTT
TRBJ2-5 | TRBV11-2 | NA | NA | CASSPAGGIETQYF | TGTGCCAGCAGCCCGGCAGGAGGGATAGAGACCCAGTACTTC
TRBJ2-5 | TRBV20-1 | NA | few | CSARSGGGIEETQYF | TGCAGTGCTAGATCCGGAGGGGGGATTGAAGAGACCCAGTACTTC
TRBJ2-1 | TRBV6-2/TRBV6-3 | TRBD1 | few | CASSPTGHNEQFF | TGTGCCAGCAGCCCGACAGGGCACAATGAGCAGTTCTTC
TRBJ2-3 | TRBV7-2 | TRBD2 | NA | CASRHTSGRADTQYF | TGTGCCAGCAGGCACACTAGCGGGAGGGCAGATACGCAGTATTTT
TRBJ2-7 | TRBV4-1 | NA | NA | CASSQDLGTRAPYEQYF | TGCGCCAGCAGCCAAGATTTGGGAACTCGAGCACCCTACGAGCAGTACTTC
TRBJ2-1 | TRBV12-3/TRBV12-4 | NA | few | CASSFVVNEQFF | TGTGCCAGCAGTTTCGTTGTGAATGAGCAGTTCTTC
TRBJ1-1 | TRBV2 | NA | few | CASSGAVNTEAFF | TGTGCCAGCAGTGGGGCGGTGAACACTGAAGCTTTCTTT
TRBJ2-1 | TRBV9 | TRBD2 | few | CASSDSGGYYNEQFF | TGTGCCAGCAGTGATAGCGGGGGGTACTACAATGAGCAGTTCTTC
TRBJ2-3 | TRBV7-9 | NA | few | CASSGLQGMGHADTQYF | TGTGCCAGCAGCGGACTACAGGGGATGGGTCACGCAGATACGCAGTATTTT
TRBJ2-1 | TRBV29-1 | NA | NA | CSVDGLGGEQFF | TGCAGCGTTGATGGGTTAGGTGGTGAGCAGTTCTTC
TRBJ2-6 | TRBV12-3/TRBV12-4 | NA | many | CASSLEAGANVLTF | TGTGCCAGCAGTTTAGAGGCTGGGGCCAACGTCCTGACTTTC
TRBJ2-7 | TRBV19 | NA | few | CASSGAAFSYEQYF | TGTGCCAGTAGTGGTGCTGCATTCTCCTACGAGCAGTACTTC
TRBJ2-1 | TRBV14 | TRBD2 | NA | CASSWGLAGVYEQFF | TGTGCCAGCAGCTGGGGACTAGCGGGAGTTTATGAGCAGTTCTTC
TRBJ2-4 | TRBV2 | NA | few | CASSEMAKNIQYF | TGTGCCAGCAGTGAAATGGCCAAAAACATTCAGTACTTC
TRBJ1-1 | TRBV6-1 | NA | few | CASSTYGAGTTEAFF | TGTGCCAGCAGTACCTATGGGGCAGGGACCACTGAAGCTTTCTTT
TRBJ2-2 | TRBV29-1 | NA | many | CSVQDTSANTGELFF | TGCAGCGTTCAGGACACCTCCGCGAACACCGGGGAGCTGTTTTTT
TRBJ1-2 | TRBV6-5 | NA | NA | CASSYRKPNYGYTF | TGTGCCAGCAGTTACAGAAAACCTAACTATGGCTACACCTTC
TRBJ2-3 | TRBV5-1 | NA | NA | CASSLDGGRDTQYF | TGCGCCAGCAGCTTGGACGGGGGCAGGGATACGCAGTATTTT
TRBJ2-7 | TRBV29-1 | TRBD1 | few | CSVNDREFVGEQYF | TGCAGCGTTAACGACAGGGAGTTTGTCGGCGAGCAGTACTTC
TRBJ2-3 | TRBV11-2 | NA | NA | CASSSLDRDTQYF | TGTGCCAGCAGCTCCCTGGATCGGGATACGCAGTATTTT
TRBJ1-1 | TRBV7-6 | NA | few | CASSLAGLDTEAFF | TGTGCCAGCAGCTTAGCAGGGCTCGACACTGAAGCTTTCTTT
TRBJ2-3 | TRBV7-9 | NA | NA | CASSHPPLDTQYF | TGTGCCAGCAGCCACCCCCCTTTGGATACGCAGTATTTT
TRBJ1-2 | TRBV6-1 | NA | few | CASIRSPEGHDGYTF | TGTGCCAGCATCCGAAGCCCGGAGGGTCACGATGGCTACACCTTC
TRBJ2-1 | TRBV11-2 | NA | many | CASSQGKNEQFF | TGTGCCAGCAGCCAGGGGAAAAATGAGCAGTTCTTC
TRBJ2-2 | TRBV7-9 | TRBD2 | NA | CASSIDPGLEHGELFF | TGTGCCAGCAGCATAGACCCGGGACTAGAGCACGGGGAGCTGTTTTTT
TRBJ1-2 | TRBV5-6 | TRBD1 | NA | CASSAGQSYYGYTF | TGTGCCAGCAGCGCGGGACAGTCTTACTATGGCTACACCTTC
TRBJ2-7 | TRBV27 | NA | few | CATGNSGLEGQYF | TGTGCCACCGGAAATAGCGGCTTAGAGGGGCAGTACTTC
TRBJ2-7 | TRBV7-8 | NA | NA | CASSGGNEQYF | TGTGCCAGCAGCGGGGGTAACGAGCAGTACTTC
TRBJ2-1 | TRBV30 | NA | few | CAWELGAGQYNEQFF | TGTGCCTGGGAGCTTGGGGCTGGACAATACAATGAGCAGTTCTTC
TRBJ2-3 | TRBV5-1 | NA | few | CASSPRAPTDTQYF | TGCGCCAGCAGCCCCCGGGCCCCCACAGATACGCAGTATTTT
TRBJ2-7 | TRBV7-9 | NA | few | CASSLSRLGSYEQYF | TGTGCCAGCAGCCTCTCTCGACTAGGGAGCTACGAGCAGTACTTC
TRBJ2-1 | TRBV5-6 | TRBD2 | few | CASSVSGTYNEQFF | TGTGCCAGCAGCGTTAGCGGGACCTACAATGAGCAGTTCTTC
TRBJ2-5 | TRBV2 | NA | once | CASVGAARETQYF | TGTGCCAGCGTGGGGGCTGCCCGGGAGACCCAGTACTTC